This is a list of T cell receptor beta chains from one sample in a study of blood T cell repertoires in COVID-19. Repertoires were generated with immunoSEQ multiplex PCR, while TCRdb's copy carries only in-frame clones and drops some. Of hundreds of thousands of clones in the sample, 85% were seen once. Sequenced input: PBMCs or T cells enriched from blood (not recorded which). The receptors here all came from a woman in her 30s who had been exposed to COVID-19. Both conserved end residues are part of each CDR3. Size values are once, few and many counts, or a class for expanded clones, and some rows have none.

v_call: TRBV4-1; j_call: TRBJ2-2; clone_size: .; cdr3_aa: CASSHFDRLDSGELFF
v_call: TRBV6-5; j_call: TRBJ1-1; clone_size: .; cdr3_aa: CASSHRENTEAFF
v_call: TRBV29-1; j_call: TRBJ2-5; clone_size: .; cdr3_aa: CSVEGGRAQETQYF
v_call: TRBV19; j_call: TRBJ2-5; clone_size: .; cdr3_aa: CASSKGQFQETQYF
v_call: TRBV4-2; j_call: TRBJ2-1; clone_size: once; cdr3_aa: CASSREVGGPYNEQFF
v_call: TRBV3-1/TRBV3-2; j_call: TRBJ2-2; clone_size: .; cdr3_aa: CASSQEAGANTGELFF
v_call: TRBV29-1; j_call: TRBJ2-7; clone_size: .; cdr3_aa: CSVELRHSYEQYF
v_call: TRBV10-1; j_call: TRBJ1-1; clone_size: .; cdr3_aa: CASDVVGQGEGDTEAFF
v_call: TRBV18; j_call: TRBJ2-7; clone_size: once; cdr3_aa: CASSGLAGGTEQYF
v_call: TRBV7-9; j_call: TRBJ2-3; clone_size: .; cdr3_aa: CASSYGGLKGDTQYF